The 17 T cell receptor beta chains given below trace back to one sample, sequenced in a study of cytomegalovirus exposure and HLA in healthy donors. 60 Vbeta and 13 Jbeta primers were used in PCR. Method: immunoSEQ multiplex PCR; TCRdb's copy keeps in-frame clones and lacks some. The sample carries roughly 150,000 clones, more than 70% recorded once. The source material was PBMCs. These receptors were collected from a man aged 30 to 45 in good health and CMV-seronegative.

This clone was seen just once. The chain combines TRBV7-2 with TRBJ2-3; a possible D gene is TRBD1 (5 bases). This CDR3 region has 12 residues. CDR1 is SGHTA, CDR2 FQGNSA, per germline. Deletions cut 10 bases from V and 1 base from J, with 9 bases between. The CDR3 spells CATQQGTDTQYF. Written as DNA, the CDR3 is TGTGCCACCCAACAGGGCACAGATACGCAGTATTTT.

The V and J genes are TRBV6-1 and TRBJ1-5; perhaps TRBD1 as D (6 bases). The germline CDR1 and CDR2 sequences are MNHNS and SASEGT. Trimming stripped 4 bases from V and 5 bases from J, with 15 bases between. The CDR3 has 15 amino acids. CDR3 DNA sequence: TGTGCCAGCAGTGTACAGGGAACCGTCGATCAGCCCCAGCATTTT. It is translated as CASSVQGTVDQPQHF.

Only one count was recorded for this clone. This chain's CDR3 is CASSQVALAETQYF. For the CDR3, the DNA is TGCGCCAGCAGCCAAGTAGCACTCGCAGAGACCCAGTACTTC. The chain employs TRBV4-1 and TRBJ2-5; D is undetermined. Germline V gene sequence: CDR1 MGHRA, CDR2 YSYEKL. V lost 1 base to trimming and J lost 4 bases, with 10 bases between them. The CDR3 is made up of 14 amino acids.

Comment on this clone: At one end, the junction sequence differs from germline, possibly due to a read error. The chain has TRBV7-7 and TRBJ2-3; 7 nucleotides agree with TRBD2. This CDR3 has 15 amino acids. Germline CDR1 and CDR2: SSHAT and FNYEAQ (reference sequence). CDR3 nucleotides: TGTGCTAGCAGCTTAGCCGGGGGGAAGACAGATACGCAGTATTTT. As protein: CASSLAGGKTDTQYF.

This clone appeared a single time. This sequence joins TRBV15 and TRBJ1-5; possibly TRBD1 for D (6 bases). Trimming shortened V by 3 bases and J by 6 bases, and 12 bases separated the two germline ends. CDR1 LNHNV and CDR2 YYDKDF come from the germline V gene (reference sequence). CDR3 length: 14 amino acids. CDR3 bases: TGTGCCACCAGCAGGGGCCAGGGGAGTCAGCCCCAGCATTTT. Translation gives CATSRGQGSQPQHF.

Of note for this clone: The same CDR3 also results from other DNA sequences found in this sample. The chain uses TRBV18 and TRBJ2-2, with a possible D match to TRBD2 (5 bases). CDR1 and CDR2 from the germline V gene are KGHSH and LQKENI. CDR3 size: 14 residues. The V gene lost 3 bases and the J gene lost 1 base, with 6 bases spanning the gap. CDR3 region: CASSPGLNTGELFF. For the CDR3, the DNA is TGTGCCAGCTCACCTGGACTGAACACCGGGGAGCTGTTTTTT.

The rearrangement links TRBV28 to TRBJ2-5, with TRBD1 identical over 9 bases. With the DNA end fitting TRBJ2-7 better, the J assignment may be wrong. CDR1 and CDR2 from the germline V gene are MDHEN and SYDVKM. The CDR3 length is 16 residues. CDR3 in amino acids: CASLKGGDRASYEQYF. The DNA for the CDR3 is TGTGCCAGCCTAAAGGGGGGGGACAGGGCCTCCTACGAGCAGTACTTC.

This clone has only one observation. This chain uses TRBV10-2 with TRBJ1-6; TRBD1 is a possible D gene (6 bases). CDR1 is WSHSY, CDR2 SAAADI, per germline. This CDR3 contains 16 residues. The V end was cut by 8 bases, the J end by 0 bases, with 14 bases between. The CDR3 bases are TGCGCCAGCGCAACAACAGGGAGCTCCTATAATTCACCCCTCCACTTT. This gives the protein CASATTGSSYNSPLHF.

The chain is built from TRBV13 and TRBJ1-1; TRBD1 matches at 7 bases. Germline trimming cut 0 bases from V and 3 bases from J; bases unmatched to any gene: 1. Germline V gives CDR1 PRHDT, CDR2 FYEKMQ (reference sequence). The CDR3 runs to 14 residues. CDR3 nucleotide sequence: TGTGCCAGCAGCTTAGGACAGGGGTACACTGAAGCTTTCTTT. Translating gives CASSLGQGYTEAFF.

Details on this clone: This sample includes further DNA sequences coding for the same CDR3. The chain has TRBV6-5 and TRBJ2-7, with 10 bases identical to TRBD2. Germline CDR1 and CDR2: MNHEY and SVGAGI. V was clipped by 0 bases and J by 0 bases; unmatched bases: 2. This CDR3 comprises 16 residues. The CDR3 protein is CASSYSLAGGSYEQYF. Here the CDR3 DNA reads TGTGCCAGCAGTTACTCTTTAGCGGGGGGCTCCTACGAGCAGTACTTC.

This clone came up once. This chain joins TRBV4-1 and TRBJ2-1, with 12 positions matching TRBD2. The CDR3 has 16 residues. The V gene end was trimmed by 4 bases and the J gene end by 7 bases; junction bases not matched to a gene: 8. Germline V gives CDR1 MGHRA, CDR2 YSYEKL. CDR3 sequence: CASSRLAGVMGNEQFF. CDR3 sequence (DNA): TGCGCCAGCAGCCGACTAGCGGGAGTCATGGGAAATGAGCAGTTCTTC.

This chain connects TRBV4-1 to TRBJ2-3; 9 positions agree with TRBD2. Germline V CDR1 and CDR2: MGHRA, YSYEKL. The trim removed 6 bases at V and 5 bases at J, leaving 12 bases unmatched. The CDR3 consists of 16 residues. This CDR3 reads CASRNRLADLLDTQYF. The DNA for the CDR3 is TGCGCCAGCAGAAATCGACTAGCGGATCTTCTAGATACGCAGTATTTT.

The V call is TRBV6-1, the J call TRBJ2-7; 8 nucleotides match TRBD2. Trimming at V came to 3 bases and at J to 2 bases, leaving 6 bases not matched to a gene. Germline lookup yields CDR1 MNHNS and CDR2 SASEGT. The CDR3 length is 15 residues. The CDR3 protein is CASSDLRGVTYEQYF. The CDR3 DNA follows: TGTGCCAGCAGTGATTTGCGGGGGGTTACCTACGAGCAGTACTTC.

The chain carries TRBV19 and TRBJ2-7; a possible D gene is TRBD2 (5 bases). The CDR3 runs to 14 residues. CDR1 is LNHDA and CDR2 is SQIVND in the germline V gene (reference sequence). Trimming cost V 3 bases and J 3 bases, with 12 bases left between them. The CDR3: CASSIGGGYYEQYF. CDR3 DNA: TGTGCCAGTAGTATTGGTGGCGGGTACTACGAGCAGTACTTC.

The chain employs TRBV5-6 and TRBJ1-1, with TRBD1 matching over 9 bases. Germline V gives CDR1 SGHDT, CDR2 YYEEEE. CDR3 length: 15 amino acids. The trim removed 2 bases at V and 10 bases at J, leaving 12 bases unmatched. The CDR3 protein is CASSFWDRAGPTAFF. CDR3 sequence (DNA): TGTGCCAGCAGCTTTTGGGACAGGGCAGGTCCCACAGCTTTCTTT.

The CDR3 region has the DNA TGTGCCAGCAGCGTAGGGACAGGGGGGATTAACTATGGCTACACCTTC. Translated, it gives CASSVGTGGINYGYTF. The chain has TRBV9 and TRBJ1-2, with 10 bases matching TRBD1. The CDR3 is 16 amino acids. With V trimmed by 0 bases and J by 1 base, 3 bases remained unmatched. Germline V gene data show CDR1 as SGDLS and CDR2 as YYNGEE.

The chain employs TRBV5-6 and TRBJ1-3; D gene uncertain. The CDR3 is 18 amino acids. V was pared by 0 bases and J by 2 bases, with 18 bases between. CDR1 and CDR2 (germline): SGHDT, YYEEEE. CDR3 protein: CASSLATRTALTGNTIYF. The CDR3 DNA reads as TGTGCCAGCAGCTTGGCCACTAGAACTGCCCTTACTGGAAACACCATATATTTT.